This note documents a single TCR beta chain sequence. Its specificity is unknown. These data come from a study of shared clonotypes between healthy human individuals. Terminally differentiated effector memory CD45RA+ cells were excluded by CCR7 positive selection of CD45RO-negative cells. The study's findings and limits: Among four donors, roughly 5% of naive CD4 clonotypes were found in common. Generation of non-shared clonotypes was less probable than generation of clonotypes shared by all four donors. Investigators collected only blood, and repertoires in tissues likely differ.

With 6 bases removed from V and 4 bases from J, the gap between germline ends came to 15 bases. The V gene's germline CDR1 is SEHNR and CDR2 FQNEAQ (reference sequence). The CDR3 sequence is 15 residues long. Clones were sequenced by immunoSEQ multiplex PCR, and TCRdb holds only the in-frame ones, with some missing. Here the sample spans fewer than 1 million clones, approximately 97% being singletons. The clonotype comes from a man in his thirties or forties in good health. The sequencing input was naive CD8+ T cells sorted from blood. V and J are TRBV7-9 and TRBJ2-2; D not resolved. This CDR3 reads CASSEGASSTGELFF. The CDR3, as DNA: TGTGCCAGCAGTGAAGGCGCCAGTAGCACCGGGGAGCTGTTTTTT.